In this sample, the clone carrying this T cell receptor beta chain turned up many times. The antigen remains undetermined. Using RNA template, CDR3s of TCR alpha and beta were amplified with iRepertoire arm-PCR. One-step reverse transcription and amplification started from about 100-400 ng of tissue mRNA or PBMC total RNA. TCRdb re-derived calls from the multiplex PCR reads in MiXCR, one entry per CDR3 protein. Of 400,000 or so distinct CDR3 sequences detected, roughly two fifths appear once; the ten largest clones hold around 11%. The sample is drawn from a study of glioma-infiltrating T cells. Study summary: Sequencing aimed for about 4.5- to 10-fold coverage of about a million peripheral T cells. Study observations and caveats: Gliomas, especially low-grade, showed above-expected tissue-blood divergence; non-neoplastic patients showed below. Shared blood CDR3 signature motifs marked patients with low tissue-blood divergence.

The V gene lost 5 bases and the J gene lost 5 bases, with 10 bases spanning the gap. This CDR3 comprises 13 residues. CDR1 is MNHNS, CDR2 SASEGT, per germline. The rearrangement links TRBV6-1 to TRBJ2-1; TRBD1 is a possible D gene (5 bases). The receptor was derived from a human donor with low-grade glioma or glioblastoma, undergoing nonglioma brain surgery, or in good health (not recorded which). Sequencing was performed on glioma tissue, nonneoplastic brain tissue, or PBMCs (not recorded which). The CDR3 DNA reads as TGTGCCAGCAGTTATGCCAGGGACAATGAGCAGTTCTTC. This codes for CASSYARDNEQFF.